This T cell receptor beta chain comes out of a study of shared clonotypes between healthy human individuals. Broader study findings: Naive CD4 clonotype sharing across several donors was approximately 5%. Depth was large, yet rarefaction showed that sorted-subset sequencing was incomplete. Non-shared clonotypes had lower generation probabilities than clonotypes shared by all four sorted-subset donors.

From germline, CDR1 is KGHSH and CDR2 LQKENI. The CDR3 consists of 16 residues. Unmatched junction bases numbered 4, after V lost 2 bases and J lost 0 bases. Assay used: immunoSEQ multiplex PCR; TCRdb lists only in-frame clones, some missing. The sample holds a few million clones, over 90% seen once. As for this clone: Its antigen remains unknown. Other DNA sequences in this specimen translate into the identical CDR3.

The chain links TRBV18 to TRBJ1-3; 7 nucleotides agree with TRBD1. The clonotype originates from a man between 18 and 35 years old in good health. Some clones in this sample may be carry-over from other donors' samples. The sequencing sample was made of naive CD4+ T cells from PBMCs. Subset in this sample: CD45RA+ positively selected. The CDR3 sequence is CASSPSTGPSGNTIYF. The CDR3 nucleotides are TGTGCCAGCTCACCATCGACAGGGCCCTCTGGAAACACCATATATTTT.